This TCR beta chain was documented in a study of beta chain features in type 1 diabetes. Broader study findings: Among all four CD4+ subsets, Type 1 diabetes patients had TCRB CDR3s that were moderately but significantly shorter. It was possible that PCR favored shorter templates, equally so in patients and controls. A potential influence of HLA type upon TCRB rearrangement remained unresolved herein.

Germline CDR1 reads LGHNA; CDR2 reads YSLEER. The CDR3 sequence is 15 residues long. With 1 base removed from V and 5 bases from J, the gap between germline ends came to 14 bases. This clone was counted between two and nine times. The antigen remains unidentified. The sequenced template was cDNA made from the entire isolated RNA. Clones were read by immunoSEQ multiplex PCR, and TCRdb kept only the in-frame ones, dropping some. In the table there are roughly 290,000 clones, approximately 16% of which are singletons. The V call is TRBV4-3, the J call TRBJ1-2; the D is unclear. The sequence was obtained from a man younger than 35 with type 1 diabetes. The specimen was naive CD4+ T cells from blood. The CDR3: CASSQGRALRYGYTF. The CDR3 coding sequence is TGCGCCAGCAGCCAAGGGAGGGCCCTCCGGTATGGCTACACCTTC.